Listed below are T cell receptor beta chains from one sample, sequenced in a study of T cells in localized non-small cell lung cancer. Assay: immunoSEQ multiplex PCR; the TCRdb copy retains only in-frame clones and omits some. This sample yields approximately 19,000 clones, of which roughly 84% are seen a single time; about 4.7% belongs to the top ten. The sample in question was peripheral blood, obtained before any cancer treatment. All receptors derive from a man aged 40 to 75 with stage I lung adenocarcinoma. The CDR3 runs from the conserved cysteine through the conserved F or W. The D gene is left open where the match is weak. The size entry is marked missing in some rows and otherwise reads once, few, many or a size class.

clone_size	cdr3_length	d_call	j_call	v_call	cdr3_nt	cdr3_aa
once	14	TRBD1	TRBJ2-7	TRBV5-1	TGCGCCAGCAGTAGGACAGGAACCTCCTACGAGCAGTACTTC	CASSRTGTSYEQYF
.	14	TRBD1	TRBJ2-7	TRBV7-2	TGTGCCAGCAGCTCCCAGACAGGGGGCTACGAGCAGTACTTC	CASSSQTGGYEQYF
.	17	TRBD2	TRBJ2-3	TRBV5-4	TGTGCCAGCAGCTTCAGGGCGGGAGGGCCCAGCACAGATACGCAGTATTTT	CASSFRAGGPSTDTQYF
.	12	.	TRBJ1-1	TRBV15	TGTGCCACCAGCAGAGATAGGACTGAAGCTTTCTTT	CATSRDRTEAFF
.	15	.	TRBJ2-5	TRBV28	TGTGCCAGCAGTTTAGCCGGGGGGCCCCCGAGGGCCCAGTACTTC	CASSLAGGPPRAQYF
.	13	.	TRBJ2-1	TRBV5-1	TGCGCCAGCAGCCCCCGGGACCCGCATGAGCAGTTCTTC	CASSPRDPHEQFF
.	16	TRBD1	TRBJ1-2	TRBV11-2	TGTGCCAGCAGCTTAGAGTGGACAGGGGCTAACTATGGCTACACCTTC	CASSLEWTGANYGYTF
.	15	.	TRBJ2-7	TRBV11-2	TGTGCCAGCAGCTTAGCGGCAGGTACTACCTACGAGCAGTACTTC	CASSLAAGTTYEQYF
.	12	TRBD2	TRBJ2-5	TRBV29-1	TGCAGCGTGGACCGGGGGGTGAAGACCCAGTACTTC	CSVDRGVKTQYF
.	15	TRBD2	TRBJ2-3	TRBV28	TGTGCCAGCAGTTATAGCGGGCCTAGTACAGATACGCAGTATTTT	CASSYSGPSTDTQYF
few	17	TRBD2	TRBJ2-3	TRBV4-3	TGCGCCAGCAGCCAAGATTACGCGGGGGGGTTCACAGATACGCAGTATTTT	CASSQDYAGGFTDTQYF
few	14	TRBD2	TRBJ2-3	TRBV10-3	TGTGCCATCAGTTTCGGGGGGGCGGGAGATACGCAGTATTTT	CAISFGGAGDTQYF
.	15	.	TRBJ1-1	TRBV9	TGTGCCAGCAGCGTAGATGGGGGGCTCGACACTGAAGCTTTCTTT	CASSVDGGLDTEAFF
.	14	.	TRBJ1-1	TRBV7-8	TGTGCCAGCAGCTTAGTCGGAGGGGGCACTGAAGCTTTCTTT	CASSLVGGGTEAFF